The TCR beta chain under discussion was sequenced for a study of Graves' ophthalmopathy and Graves' hyperthyroidism. Regarding the study as a whole: Forecasting of ophthalmopathy progression by the model achieved less than 71% sensitivity and more than 72% specificity.

RNA transcripts yielded amplified TCR beta CDR3 regions. Second-round multiplex PCR came after first-round RT-PCR with HTBI primers. One entry per CDR3 protein results from TCRdb running MiXCR on the multiplex PCR reads. The data show hundreds of thousands of distinct CDR3 sequences, 13% to 15% seen once. Remarks on this clonotype: Its antigen is currently unknown.

V shed 3 bases and J shed 6 bases, with 8 bases lying between them. The length of the CDR3 is 12 residues. From germline, CDR1 is MNHNS and CDR2 SASEGT. None of the included patients had other autoimmune diseases, uncontrolled infections, pregnancy or lactation, as these led to exclusion. The PBMC fraction was derived from 10 ml of fresh peripheral blood. The chain has TRBV6-1 and TRBJ1-2; D unclear. The sequence was obtained from a woman aged 25 to 39 with Graves' ophthalmopathy. The source material was blood. CDR3 protein: CASSDPPDGYTF. CDR3 nucleotides: TGTGCCAGCAGTGATCCGCCGGATGGCTACACCTTC.